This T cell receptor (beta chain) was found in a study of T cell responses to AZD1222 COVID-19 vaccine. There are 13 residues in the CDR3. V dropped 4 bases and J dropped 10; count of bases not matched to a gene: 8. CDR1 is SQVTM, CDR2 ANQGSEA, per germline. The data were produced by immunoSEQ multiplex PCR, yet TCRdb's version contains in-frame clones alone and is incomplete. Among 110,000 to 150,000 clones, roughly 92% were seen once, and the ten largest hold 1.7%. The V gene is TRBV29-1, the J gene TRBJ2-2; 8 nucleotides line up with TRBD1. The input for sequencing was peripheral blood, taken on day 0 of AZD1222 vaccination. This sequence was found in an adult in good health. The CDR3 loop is CSVVGQGEEELFF. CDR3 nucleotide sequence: TGCAGCGTTGTAGGACAGGGTGAGGAGGAGCTGTTTTTT.